This T cell receptor (beta chain) was sequenced in a study of blood T cell repertoires in COVID-19. Background on the study: Acute-phase and convalescent COVID-19 samples originated in the United States, Italy and Spain. The cDNA or gDNA used as material had been derived from T cells, B-cell-depleted T cells, or PBMCs.

Original processing notes: Reference gene primer amplification gave nucleated cell count estimates. The table came from immunoSEQ multiplex PCR; TCRdb's copy has only in-frame clones and leaves some out. V and J calls and clone size are those listed in that table; D and trimming were worked out from the DNA. Found here are 100,000 or so clones, approximately 83% of them singletons; the top ten hold under 4.5%. The origin of this receptor is a man aged 45-65 years with acute or convalescent COVID-19. Sequencing used peripheral blood.

The CDR3 sequence: CASSGDRNTIYF. The DNA of the CDR3 is TGTGCCAGCAGTGGGGACAGAAACACCATATATTTT. This chain uses TRBV2 with TRBJ1-3; maybe TRBD1 (6 bases). Trimming took off 4 bases at V and 5 bases at J, with 6 bases between the two ends. The CDR3 runs 12 residues. Germline loops: CDR1 SNHLY, CDR2 FYNNEI.